Listed here are 2 T cell receptor beta chains from one sample, sequenced in a study of blood T cell repertoires in COVID-19. Here immunoSEQ multiplex PCR was the method, and the copy in TCRdb shows in-frame clones only, minus some. The repertoire holds tens of thousands of clones, with around 85% as singletons. The sequenced sample consisted of peripheral blood. These receptors all come from a human donor in a cohort sampled during active COVID-19.

The table lists this clone with a few counts. The chain is built from TRBV3-1 (or the pseudogene TRBV3-2) and TRBJ1-5; D ambiguous. CDR3 length: 15 amino acids. V lost 1 base, J lost 11 bases, and 18 bases lay in between. Germline CDR1 reads LGHDT; CDR2 reads YNNKEL (reference sequence). In DNA form, the CDR3 reads TGTGCCAGCAGCCAAGGGTCTAACCCCGAGAGGGCCCAGCATTTT. As protein: CASSQGSNPERAQHF.

This chain joins TRBV7-2 and TRBJ2-7, with D possibly TRBD2 on 6 matching bases. Germline CDR1 and CDR2: SGHTA and FQGNSA. V was clipped by 4 bases and J by 2 bases, with 12 bases between them. The CDR3 extends over 14 amino acids. For the CDR3, the DNA is TGTGCCAGCAGCTCAGCCGGAGGGACCTACGAGCAGTACTTC. Protein product: CASSSAGGTYEQYF.